The subject of this entry is one T cell receptor (beta chain). Its target is unknown. The source of the sample is a study of a mutant IDH1 vaccine in newly diagnosed glioma. Profiling relied on immunoSEQ multiplex PCR, and the TCRdb table lists in-frame clones only, not all of them. The data hold around 130,000 clones, with around 77% observed a single time. Germline V gene sequence: CDR1 SEHNR, CDR2 FQNEAQ (reference sequence). Trimming took off 4 bases at V and 9 bases at J, with 10 bases between the two ends. There are 11 residues in the CDR3. The time point denotes: week 11, during vaccination. With topical imiquimod, each dose of the vaccine consisted of 300 ug of mutant IDH1 20-mer peptide. New WHO grade 3 or 4 IDH1-mutant, ATRX-lost astrocytomas were present in all donors.

The chain recombines TRBV7-9 with TRBJ2-7; TRBD2 might be the D (6 bases). Sequencing used PBMCs, obtained from a glioma patient whose treatment included an IDH1 peptide vaccine. This TCR derives from a man aged 35 to 55 with glioma. DNA for the CDR3: TGTGCCAGCAGCTCCACGGGGGTGCAGTACTTC. Translating it yields CASSSTGVQYF.